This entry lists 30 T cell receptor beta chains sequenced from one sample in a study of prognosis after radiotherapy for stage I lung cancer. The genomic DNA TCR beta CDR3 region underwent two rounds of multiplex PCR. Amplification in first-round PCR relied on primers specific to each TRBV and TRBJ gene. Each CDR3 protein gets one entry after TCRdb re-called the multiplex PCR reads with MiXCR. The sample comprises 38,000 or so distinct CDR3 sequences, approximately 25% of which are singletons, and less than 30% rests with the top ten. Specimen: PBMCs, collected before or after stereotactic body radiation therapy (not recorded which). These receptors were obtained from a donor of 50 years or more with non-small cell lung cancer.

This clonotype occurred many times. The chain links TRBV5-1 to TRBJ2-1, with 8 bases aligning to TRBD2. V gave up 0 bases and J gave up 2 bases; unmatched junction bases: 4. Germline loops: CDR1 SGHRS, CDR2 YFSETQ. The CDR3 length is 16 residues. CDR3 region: CASSLESGGAYNEQFF. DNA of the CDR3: TGCGCCAGCAGCTTGGAGTCGGGAGGGGCCTACAATGAGCAGTTCTTC.

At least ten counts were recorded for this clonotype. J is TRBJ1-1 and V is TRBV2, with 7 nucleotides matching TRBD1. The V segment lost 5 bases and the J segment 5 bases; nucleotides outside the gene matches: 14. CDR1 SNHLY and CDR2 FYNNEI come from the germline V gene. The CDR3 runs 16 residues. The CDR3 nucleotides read TGTGCCAGCAGTCTCCTCCGACAGGGACAAAGAACTGAAGCTTTCTTT. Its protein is CASSLLRQGQRTEAFF.

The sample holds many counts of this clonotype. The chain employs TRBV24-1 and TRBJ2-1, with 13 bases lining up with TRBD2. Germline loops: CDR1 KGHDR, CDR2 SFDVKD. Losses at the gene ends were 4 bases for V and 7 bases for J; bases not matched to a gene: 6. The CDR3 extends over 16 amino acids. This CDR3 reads CATSDGLAGAINEQFF. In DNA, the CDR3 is TGTGCCACCAGTGACGGACTAGCGGGGGCCATAAATGAGCAGTTCTTC.

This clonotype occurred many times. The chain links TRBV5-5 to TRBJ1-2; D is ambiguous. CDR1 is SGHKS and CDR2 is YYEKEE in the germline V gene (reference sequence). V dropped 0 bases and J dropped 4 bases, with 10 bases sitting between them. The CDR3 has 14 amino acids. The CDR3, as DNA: TGTGCCAGCAGCTTGGATCTGGCGGGCTATGGCTACACCTTC. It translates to CASSLDLAGYGYTF. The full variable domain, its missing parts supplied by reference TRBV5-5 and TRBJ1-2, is DAGVTQSPTHLIKTRGQQVTLRCSPISGHKSVSWYQQVLGQGPQFIFQYYEKEERGRGNFPDRFSARQFPNYSSELNVNALLLGDSALYLCASSLDLAGYGYTFGSGTRLTVV.

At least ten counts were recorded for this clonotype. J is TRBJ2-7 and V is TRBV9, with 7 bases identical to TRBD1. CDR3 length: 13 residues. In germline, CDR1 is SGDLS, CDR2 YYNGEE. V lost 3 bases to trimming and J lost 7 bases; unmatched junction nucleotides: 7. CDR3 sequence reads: CASSGGTAVEQYF. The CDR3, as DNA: TGTGCCAGCAGCGGGGGGACAGCCGTGGAGCAGTACTTC. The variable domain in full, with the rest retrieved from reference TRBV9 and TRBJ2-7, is DSGVTQTPKHLITATGQRVTLRCSPRSGDLSVYWYQQSLDQGLQFLIQYYNGEERAKGNILERFSAQQFPDLHSELNLSSLELGDSALYFCASSGGTAVEQYFGPGTRLTVT.

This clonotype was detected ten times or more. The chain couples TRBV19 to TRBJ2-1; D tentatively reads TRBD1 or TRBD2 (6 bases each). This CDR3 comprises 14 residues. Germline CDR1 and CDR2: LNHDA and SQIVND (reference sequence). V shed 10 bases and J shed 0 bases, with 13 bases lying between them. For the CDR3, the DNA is TGTGCCACAAGGGGGGTTCGCTCCTACAATGAGCAGTTCTTC. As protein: CATRGVRSYNEQFF.

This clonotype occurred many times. In nucleotides, the CDR3 is TGTGCCATCAGATCGGACAAAACCTACGAGCAGTACTTC. It codes for CAIRSDKTYEQYF. This rearrangement joins TRBV10-3 to TRBJ2-7; maybe TRBD1 (5 bases). Trimming removed 6 bases at V and 2 bases at J, with 11 bases between. In germline, CDR1 is ENHRY, CDR2 SYGVKD. The CDR3 is 13 amino acids.

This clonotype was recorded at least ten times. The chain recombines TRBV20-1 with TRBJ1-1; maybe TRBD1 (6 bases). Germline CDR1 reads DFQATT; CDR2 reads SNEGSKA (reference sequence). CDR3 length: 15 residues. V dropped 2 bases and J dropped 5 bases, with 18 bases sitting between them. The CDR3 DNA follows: TGCAGTGCTAGACGTCCCGGGGGGGCTTGGACTGAAGCTTTCTTT. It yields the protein CSARRPGGAWTEAFF.

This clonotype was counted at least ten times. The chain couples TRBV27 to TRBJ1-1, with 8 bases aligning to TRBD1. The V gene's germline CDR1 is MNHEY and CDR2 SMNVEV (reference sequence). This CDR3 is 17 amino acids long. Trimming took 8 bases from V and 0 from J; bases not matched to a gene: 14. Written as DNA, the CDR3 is TGTGCCAGCGGAAAACTAGCGACAGGGGCCTTGAACACTGAAGCTTTCTTT. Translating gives CASGKLATGALNTEAFF.

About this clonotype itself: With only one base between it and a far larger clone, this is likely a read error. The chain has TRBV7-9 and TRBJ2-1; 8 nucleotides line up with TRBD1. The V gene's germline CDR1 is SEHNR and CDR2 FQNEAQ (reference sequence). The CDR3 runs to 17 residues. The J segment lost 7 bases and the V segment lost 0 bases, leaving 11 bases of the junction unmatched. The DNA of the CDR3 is TGTGCCAGCAGCTTAGCGGAGGACAGGGTGCGATGGAATGAGCAGTTCTTC. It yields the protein CASSLAEDRVRWNEQFF.

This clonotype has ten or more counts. The CDR3 protein is CAWRVAGGLEQYF. CDR3 sequence (DNA): TGTGCCTGGAGGGTAGCGGGGGGGCTCGAGCAGTACTTC. The rearrangement joins TRBV30 to TRBJ2-7, with 11 bases identical to TRBD2. Germline V gene data show CDR1 as GTSNPN and CDR2 as SVGIG (reference sequence). The J segment lost 6 bases and the V segment lost 3 bases, leaving 4 bases of the junction unmatched. CDR3 length: 13 residues.

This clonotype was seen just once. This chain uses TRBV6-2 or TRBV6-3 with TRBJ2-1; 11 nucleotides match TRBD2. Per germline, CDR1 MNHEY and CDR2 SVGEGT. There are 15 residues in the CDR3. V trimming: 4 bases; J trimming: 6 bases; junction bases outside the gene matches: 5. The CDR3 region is CASSFGTSGSNEQFF. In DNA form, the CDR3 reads TGTGCCAGCAGTTTTGGGACTAGCGGATCCAATGAGCAGTTCTTC.

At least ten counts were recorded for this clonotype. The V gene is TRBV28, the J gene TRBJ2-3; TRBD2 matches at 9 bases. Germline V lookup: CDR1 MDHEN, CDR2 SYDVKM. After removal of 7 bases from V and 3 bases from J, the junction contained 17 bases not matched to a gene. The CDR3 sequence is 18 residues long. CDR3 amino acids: CASTPSGRRGVVTDTQYF. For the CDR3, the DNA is TGTGCCAGCACCCCCAGCGGGAGGCGAGGTGTAGTGACAGATACGCAGTATTTT.

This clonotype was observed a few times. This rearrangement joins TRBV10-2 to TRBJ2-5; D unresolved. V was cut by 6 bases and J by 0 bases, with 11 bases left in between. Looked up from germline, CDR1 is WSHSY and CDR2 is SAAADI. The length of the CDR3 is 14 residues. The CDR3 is CASRQTANQETQYF. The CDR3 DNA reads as TGCGCCAGCAGACAAACAGCGAACCAAGAGACCCAGTACTTC.

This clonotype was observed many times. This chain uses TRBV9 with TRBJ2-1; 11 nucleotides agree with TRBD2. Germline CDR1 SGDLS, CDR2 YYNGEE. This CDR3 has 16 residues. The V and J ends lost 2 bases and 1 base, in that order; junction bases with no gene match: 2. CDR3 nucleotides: TGTGCCAGCAGCGTTCTAGCGGGAGGATCCTACAATGAGCAGTTCTTC. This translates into CASSVLAGGSYNEQFF. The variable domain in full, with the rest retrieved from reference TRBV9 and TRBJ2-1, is DSGVTQTPKHLITATGQRVTLRCSPRSGDLSVYWYQQSLDQGLQFLIQYYNGEERAKGNILERFSAQQFPDLHSELNLSSLELGDSALYFCASSVLAGGSYNEQFFGPGTRLTVL.

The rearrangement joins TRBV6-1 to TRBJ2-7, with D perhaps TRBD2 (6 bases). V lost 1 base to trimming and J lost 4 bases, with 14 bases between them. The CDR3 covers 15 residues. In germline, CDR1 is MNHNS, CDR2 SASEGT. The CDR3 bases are TGTGCCAGCAGTGAAGAAATAAGGCTAGCGTACGAGCAGTACTTC. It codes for CASSEEIRLAYEQYF.

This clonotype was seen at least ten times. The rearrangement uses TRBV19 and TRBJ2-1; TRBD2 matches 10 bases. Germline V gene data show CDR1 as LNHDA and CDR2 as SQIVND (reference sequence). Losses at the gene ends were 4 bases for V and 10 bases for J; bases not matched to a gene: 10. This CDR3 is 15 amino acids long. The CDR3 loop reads CASSTGGGLAIEQFF. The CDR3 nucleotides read TGTGCCAGTAGTACCGGGGGGGGACTAGCGATCGAGCAGTTCTTC.

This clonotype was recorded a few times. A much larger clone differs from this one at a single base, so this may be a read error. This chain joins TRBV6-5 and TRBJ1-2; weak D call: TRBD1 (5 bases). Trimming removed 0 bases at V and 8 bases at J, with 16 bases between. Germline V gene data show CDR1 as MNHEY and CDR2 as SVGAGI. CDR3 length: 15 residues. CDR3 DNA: TGTGCCAGCAGTTACTCGATCTGGGCGGAGGGGGGCTACACCTTC. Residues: CASSYSIWAEGGYTF.

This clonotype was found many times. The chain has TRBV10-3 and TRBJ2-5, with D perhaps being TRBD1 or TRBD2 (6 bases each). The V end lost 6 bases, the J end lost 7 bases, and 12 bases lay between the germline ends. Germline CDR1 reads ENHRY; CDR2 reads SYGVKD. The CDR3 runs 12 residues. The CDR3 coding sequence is TGTGCCATCAGCGAGGGGGGAGGGACCCAGTACTTC. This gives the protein CAISEGGGTQYF.

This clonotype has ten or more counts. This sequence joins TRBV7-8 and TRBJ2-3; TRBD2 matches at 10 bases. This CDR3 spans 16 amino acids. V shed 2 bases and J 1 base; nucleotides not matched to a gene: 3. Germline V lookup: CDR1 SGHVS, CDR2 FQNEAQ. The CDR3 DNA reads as TGTGCCAGCAGCTTATATACTAGCGGGGGCACAGATACGCAGTATTTT. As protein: CASSLYTSGGTDTQYF.

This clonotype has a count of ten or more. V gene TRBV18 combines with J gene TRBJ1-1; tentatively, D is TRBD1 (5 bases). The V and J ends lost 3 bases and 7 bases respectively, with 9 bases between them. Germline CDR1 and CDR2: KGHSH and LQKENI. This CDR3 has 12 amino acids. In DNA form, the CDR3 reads TGTGCCAGCTCACCTGGGGGTATTGAAGCTTTCTTT. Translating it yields CASSPGGIEAFF.

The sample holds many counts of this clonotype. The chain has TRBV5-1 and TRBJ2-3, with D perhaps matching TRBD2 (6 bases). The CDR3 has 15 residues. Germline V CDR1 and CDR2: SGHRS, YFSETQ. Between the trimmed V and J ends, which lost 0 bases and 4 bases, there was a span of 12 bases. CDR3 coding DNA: TGCGCCAGCAGCTTGGGGGACTTGGGGCCAGATACGCAGTATTTT. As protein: CASSLGDLGPDTQYF.

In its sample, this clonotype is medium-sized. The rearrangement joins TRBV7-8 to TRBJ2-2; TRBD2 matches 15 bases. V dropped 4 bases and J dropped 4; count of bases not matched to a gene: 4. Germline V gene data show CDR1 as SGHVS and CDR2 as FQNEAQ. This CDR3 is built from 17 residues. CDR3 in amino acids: CASSSWTSGRGTGELFF. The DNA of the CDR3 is TGTGCCAGCAGCTCCTGGACTAGCGGGAGGGGCACCGGGGAGCTGTTTTTT.

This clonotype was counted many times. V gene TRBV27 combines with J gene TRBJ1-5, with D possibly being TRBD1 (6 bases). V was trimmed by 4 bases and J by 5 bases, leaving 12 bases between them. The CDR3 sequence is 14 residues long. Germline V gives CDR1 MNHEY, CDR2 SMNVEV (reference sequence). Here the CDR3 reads CASSSGDNYQPQHF. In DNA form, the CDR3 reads TGTGCCAGCAGTTCGGGGGACAACTATCAGCCCCAGCATTTT.

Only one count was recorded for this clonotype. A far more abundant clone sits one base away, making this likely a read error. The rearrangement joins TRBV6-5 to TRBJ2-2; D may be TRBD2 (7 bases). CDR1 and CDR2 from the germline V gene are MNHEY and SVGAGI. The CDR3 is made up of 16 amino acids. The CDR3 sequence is CASFPKGGAYTGQLFF. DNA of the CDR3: TGTGCCAGCTTTCCAAAAGGGGGGGCGTACACCGGGCAGCTGTTTTTT.

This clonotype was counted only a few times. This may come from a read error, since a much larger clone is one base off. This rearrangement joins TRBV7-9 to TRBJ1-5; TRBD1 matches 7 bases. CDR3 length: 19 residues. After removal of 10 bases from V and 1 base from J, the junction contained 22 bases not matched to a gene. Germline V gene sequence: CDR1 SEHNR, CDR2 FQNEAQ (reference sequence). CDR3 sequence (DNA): TGTGCCAATACACCCCCCGTGACAGGGCTGGGCTTAAGCAATCAGCCCCAGCATTTT. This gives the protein CANTPPVTGLGLSNQPQHF.

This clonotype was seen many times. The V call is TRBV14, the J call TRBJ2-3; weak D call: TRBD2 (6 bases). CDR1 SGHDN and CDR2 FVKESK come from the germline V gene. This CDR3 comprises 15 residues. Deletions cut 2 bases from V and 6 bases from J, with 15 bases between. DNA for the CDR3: TGTGCCAGCAGCCAAAGATGGGACTTGTCTGATACGCAGTATTTT. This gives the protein CASSQRWDLSDTQYF.

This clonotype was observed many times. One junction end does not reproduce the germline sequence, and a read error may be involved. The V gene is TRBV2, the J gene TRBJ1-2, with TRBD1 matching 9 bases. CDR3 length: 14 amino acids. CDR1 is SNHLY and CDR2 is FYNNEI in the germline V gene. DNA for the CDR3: TGTACCAGCAGTGATCAGGGGACAGGGATCGGCTACACCTTC. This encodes CTSSDQGTGIGYTF. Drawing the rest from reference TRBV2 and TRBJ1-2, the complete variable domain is EPEVTQTPSHQVTQMGQEVILRCVPISNHLYFYWYRQILGQKVEFLVSFYNNEISEKSEIFDDQFSVERPDGSNFTLKIRSTKLEDSAMYFCTSSDQGTGIGYTFGSGTRLTVV.

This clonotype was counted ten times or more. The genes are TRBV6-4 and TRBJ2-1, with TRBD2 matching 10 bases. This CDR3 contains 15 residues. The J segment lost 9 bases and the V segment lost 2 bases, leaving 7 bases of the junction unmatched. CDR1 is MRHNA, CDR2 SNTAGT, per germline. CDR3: CASSDRLAGVGEQFF. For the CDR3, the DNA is TGTGCCAGCAGTGACCGGCTAGCGGGGGTCGGTGAGCAGTTCTTC.

Here the CDR3 DNA reads TGCAGTGCTAGAGATACCAGAGGGCCTAGCACAGATACGCAGTATTTT. Translated, it gives CSARDTRGPSTDTQYF. This chain links TRBV20-1 with TRBJ2-3, with a possible D match to TRBD2 (5 bases). Germline V CDR1 and CDR2: DFQATT, SNEGSKA (reference sequence). This CDR3 is 16 amino acids long. Trimming stripped 0 bases from V and 0 bases from J, with 13 bases between.